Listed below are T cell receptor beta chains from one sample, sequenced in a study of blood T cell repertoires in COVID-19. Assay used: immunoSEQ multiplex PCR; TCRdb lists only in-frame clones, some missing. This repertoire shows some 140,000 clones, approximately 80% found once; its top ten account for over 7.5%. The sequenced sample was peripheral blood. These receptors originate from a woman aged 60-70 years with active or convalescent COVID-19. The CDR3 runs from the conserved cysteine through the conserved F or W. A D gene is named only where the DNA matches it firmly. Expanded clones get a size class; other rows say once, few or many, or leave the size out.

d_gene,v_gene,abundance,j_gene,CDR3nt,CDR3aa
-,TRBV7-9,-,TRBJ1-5,TGTGCCAGCAGCTTAGCGGCAGGGGGCAATCAGCCCCAGCATTTT,CASSLAAGGNQPQHF
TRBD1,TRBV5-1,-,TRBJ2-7,TGCGCCAGCAGCTTATGGGGACAGGGTGCCTTTTACGCCTACGAGCAGTACTTC,CASSLWGQGAFYAYEQYF
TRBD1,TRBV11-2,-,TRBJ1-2,TGTGCCAGCAGCAACTTAAGGGGGGCGAGGGGGCATCCTCTCCCCTACACCTTC,CASSNLRGARGHPLPYTF
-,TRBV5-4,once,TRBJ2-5,TGTGCCACCCAAATAGCGAACCAAGAGACCCAGTACTTC,CATQIANQETQYF
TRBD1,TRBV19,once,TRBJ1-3,TGTGCCAGTATGACAGGGGAGTCTGCGGGAAACACCATATATTTT,CASMTGESAGNTIYF
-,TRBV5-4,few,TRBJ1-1,TGTGCCAGCAGCTCCCCCGGGACACAGAACACTGAAGCTTTCTTT,CASSSPGTQNTEAFF
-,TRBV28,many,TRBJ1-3,TGTGCCAGCAGTTTATCCGGGGGTTTAACTGGAAACACCATATATTTT,CASSLSGGLTGNTIYF
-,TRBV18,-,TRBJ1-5,TGTGCCAGCTCAAGTTCAGGGATCAATAGCAATCAGCCCCAGCATTTT,CASSSSGINSNQPQHF
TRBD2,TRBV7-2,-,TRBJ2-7,TGTGCCAGCAGCTTCGTGGGGGGGACCTCCTACGAGCAGTACTTC,CASSFVGGTSYEQYF
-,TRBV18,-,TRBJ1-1,TGTGCCAGCTCGCCGAGCGGAGACACTGAAGCTTTCTTT,CASSPSGDTEAFF
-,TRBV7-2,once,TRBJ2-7,TGTGCCAGCAGCTTGAGGGCGGGTGGGAGCTCCTACGAGCAGTACTTC,CASSLRAGGSSYEQYF
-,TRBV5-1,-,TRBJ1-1,TGCGCCAGCAGCTTGGGACAGATCATGAACACTGAAGCTTTCTTT,CASSLGQIMNTEAFF
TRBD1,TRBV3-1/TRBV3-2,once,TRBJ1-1,TGTGCCAGCAGTCAAAGTGACAGGGGAGGGACTGAAGCTTTCTTT,CASSQSDRGGTEAFF
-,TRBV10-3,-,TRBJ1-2,TGTGCCATCAGTGAGTCGGCGGAGAACTATGGCTACACCTTC,CAISESAENYGYTF
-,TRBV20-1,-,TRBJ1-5,TGCAGTGCTAGTATGGACACCAATCAGCCCCAGCATTTT,CSASMDTNQPQHF
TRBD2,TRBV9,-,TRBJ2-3,TGTGCCAGCAGTCCCCCGAGGGCTAGCGGTATGGCAGATACGCAGTATTTT,CASSPPRASGMADTQYF
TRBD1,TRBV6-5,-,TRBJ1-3,TGTGCCAGCAGCAACAGGGGAAGTTCTGGAAACACCATATATTTT,CASSNRGSSGNTIYF